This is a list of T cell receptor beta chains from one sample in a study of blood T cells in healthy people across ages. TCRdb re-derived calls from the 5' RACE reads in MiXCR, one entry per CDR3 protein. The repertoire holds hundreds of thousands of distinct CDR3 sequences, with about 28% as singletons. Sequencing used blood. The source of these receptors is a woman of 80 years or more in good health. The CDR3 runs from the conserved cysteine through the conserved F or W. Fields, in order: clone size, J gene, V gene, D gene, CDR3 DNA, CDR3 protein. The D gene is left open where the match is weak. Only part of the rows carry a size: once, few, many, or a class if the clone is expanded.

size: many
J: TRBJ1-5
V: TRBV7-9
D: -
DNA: TGTGCCAGCAGCTCCTACAGGGCTTATAGCAATCAGCCCCAGCATTTT
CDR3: CASSSYRAYSNQPQHF

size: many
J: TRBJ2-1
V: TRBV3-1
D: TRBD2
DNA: TGTGCCAGCAGCCAGGAAGCACTAGCGGACAATGAGCAGTTCTTC
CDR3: CASSQEALADNEQFF

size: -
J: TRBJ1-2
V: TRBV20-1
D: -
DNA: TGCAGTGCACAACACTTGGATAAGACACGAACTAACTATGGCTACACCTTC
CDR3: CSAQHLDKTRTNYGYTF

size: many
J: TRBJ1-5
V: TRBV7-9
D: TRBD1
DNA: TGTGCCAGCAGCTTAGGGACAGGGTCCCAGCCCCAGCATTTT
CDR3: CASSLGTGSQPQHF

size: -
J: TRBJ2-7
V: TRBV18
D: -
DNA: TGTGTCAGCTCACCGGGGACCTCCTACGAGCAGTACTTC
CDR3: CVSSPGTSYEQYF

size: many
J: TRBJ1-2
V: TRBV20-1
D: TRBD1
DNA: TGCAGTGCTGGGCAGGGGGCGGACTATGGCTACACCTTC
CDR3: CSAGQGADYGYTF

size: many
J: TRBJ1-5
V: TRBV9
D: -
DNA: TGTGCCAGCAGCGTAGACGGTATCAATCAGCCCCAGCATTTT
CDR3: CASSVDGINQPQHF

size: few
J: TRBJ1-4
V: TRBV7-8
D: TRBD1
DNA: TGTGCCAGCAGTATACAGGGGCCGAGAGAAAAACTGTTTTTT
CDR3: CASSIQGPREKLFF

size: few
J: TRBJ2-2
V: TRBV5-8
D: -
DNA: TGTGCCAGCAGCTTCACTCGGACAGTTAGAACCGGGGAGCTGTTTTTT
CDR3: CASSFTRTVRTGELFF

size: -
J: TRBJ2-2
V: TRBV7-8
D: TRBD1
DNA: TGTGCCAGCAGCCAAACGACAGGGGTCACCGGGGAGCTGTTTTTT
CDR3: CASSQTTGVTGELFF

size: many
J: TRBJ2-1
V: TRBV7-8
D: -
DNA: TGTGCCAGCAGCTGGGGGGACGTTCGGGATGAGCAGTTCTTC
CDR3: CASSWGDVRDEQFF

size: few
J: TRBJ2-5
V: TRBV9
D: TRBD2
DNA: TGTGCCAGCAGCTCCGCGGGAGACCGGAAAGAGACCCAGTACTTC
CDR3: CASSSAGDRKETQYF

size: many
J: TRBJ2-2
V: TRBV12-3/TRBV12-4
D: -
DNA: TGTGCCAGCAGTTCGGACGGGCCGACCGGGGAGCTGTTTTTT
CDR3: CASSSDGPTGELFF

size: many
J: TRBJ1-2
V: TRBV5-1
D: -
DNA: TGCGCCAGCAGCTTGGAGGGCACCTATGGCTACACCTTC
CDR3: CASSLEGTYGYTF

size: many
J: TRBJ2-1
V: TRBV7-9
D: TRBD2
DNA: TGTGCCAGCAGCTCAGGGAGACTAGCGGCGAACAATGAGCAGTTCTTC
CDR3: CASSSGRLAANNEQFF

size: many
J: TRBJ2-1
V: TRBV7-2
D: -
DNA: TGTGCCAGCAGCCCCGAGGTCGGCCTCTCCTACAATGAGCAGTTCTTC
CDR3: CASSPEVGLSYNEQFF

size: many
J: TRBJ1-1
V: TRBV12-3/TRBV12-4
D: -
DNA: TGTGCCAGCAGTTTCGGCGGCAGGTCGAACACTGAAGCTTTCTTT
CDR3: CASSFGGRSNTEAFF

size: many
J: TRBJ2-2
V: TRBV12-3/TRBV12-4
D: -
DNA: TGTGCCAGCAAATTAGGCACCGGGGAGCTGTTTTTT
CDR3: CASKLGTGELFF

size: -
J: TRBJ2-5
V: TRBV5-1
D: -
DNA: TGCGCCAGCAGCTTGGGGGACTTCGGTGGAGTTAAAGAGACCCAGTACTTC
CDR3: CASSLGDFGGVKETQYF

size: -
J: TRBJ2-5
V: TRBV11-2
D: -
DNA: TGTGCCAGCAGCTTAGTATTCCCGGGTAGGGGGGCCAATGAGCAGTACTTC
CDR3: CASSLVFPGRGANEQYF

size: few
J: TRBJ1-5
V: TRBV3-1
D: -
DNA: TGTGCCAGCAGCCAAGGATCCGGGAGCAATCAGCTCCAGCATTTT
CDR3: CASSQGSGSNQLQHF

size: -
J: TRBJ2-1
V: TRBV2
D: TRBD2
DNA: TGTGCCAGCAGTGAAAGTAGCGGGAGCTCCAATGAGCAGTTCTTC
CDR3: CASSESSGSSNEQFF